These 19 T cell receptor beta chains were sequenced from one sample in a study of blood T cell repertoires in COVID-19. Data came from immunoSEQ multiplex PCR; TCRdb stores just in-frame clones and leaves some out. The sample lists 140,000 or so clones, roughly 89% occurring once. The source material was peripheral blood. The receptor source for this set is a woman between 45 and 60 years old with active or convalescent COVID-19.

The chain joins TRBV30 to TRBJ1-6; TRBD1 matches at 12 bases. Germline lookup yields CDR1 GTSNPN and CDR2 SVGIG (reference sequence). CDR3 length equals 15 residues. The ends lost 8 bases at V and 7 bases at J; junction bases unmatched: 9. The CDR3 is CARDGTGGRNSPLHF. In nucleotides, the CDR3 is TGTGCCCGGGATGGGACAGGGGGCCGGAATTCACCCCTCCACTTT.

The V call is TRBV5-6, the J call TRBJ1-1, with TRBD1 matching 10 bases. The V gene's germline CDR1 is SGHDT and CDR2 YYEEEE. The CDR3 is made up of 15 amino acids. The V segment lost 4 bases and the J segment 5 bases; nucleotides outside the gene matches: 8. The CDR3 reads CASSGDRGRQTEAFF. In DNA, the CDR3 is TGTGCCAGCAGCGGCGACAGGGGGCGCCAAACTGAAGCTTTCTTT.

The J gene is TRBJ1-5, the V gene TRBV10-1; possibly TRBD1 for D (5 bases). Deletions cut 8 bases from V and 7 bases from J, with 12 bases between. The CDR3 sequence is 12 residues long. Germline V CDR1 and CDR2: WNHNN, SYGVQD (reference sequence). The CDR3: CASLDQGQPQHF. As DNA, the CDR3 is TGCGCCAGCCTGGACCAGGGACAGCCCCAGCATTTT.

This clone was detected only a few times. The chain has TRBV20-1 and TRBJ1-2, with 7 nucleotides matching TRBD1. CDR3 length: 11 residues. Germline-derived CDR1 and CDR2 are DFQATT and SNEGSKA (reference sequence). V dropped 6 bases and J dropped 14; count of bases not matched to a gene: 12. This CDR3 is CSAQGDSTGTF. In DNA, the CDR3 is TGCAGTGCCCAGGGGGACTCTACCGGTACCTTC.

V gene TRBV3-1 (or the pseudogene TRBV3-2) combines with J gene TRBJ2-2; 8 bases map to TRBD1. Germline CDR1 reads LGHDT; CDR2 reads YNNKEL (reference sequence). This CDR3 has 14 residues. Trimming removed 6 bases from V and 6 bases from J; junction bases left unmatched: 6. The CDR3 DNA is TGTGCCAGCAGTCAGGGGGCTGGGCCCGGGGAGCTGTTTTTT. It specifies CASSQGAGPGELFF.

This clone was found once. J is TRBJ2-2 and V is TRBV5-1; D is perhaps TRBD2 (5 bases). V lost 1 base, J lost 2 bases, and 9 bases lay in between. Germline values: CDR1 SGHRS, CDR2 YFSETQ. The CDR3 length is 15 residues. CDR3 nucleotide sequence: TGCGCCAGCAGCTTGCTATCGGGAAACACCGGGGAGCTGTTTTTT. It codes for CASSLLSGNTGELFF.

The rearrangement uses TRBV10-3 and TRBJ2-7, with 12 positions matching TRBD2. CDR1 ENHRY and CDR2 SYGVKD come from the germline V gene. V dropped 2 bases and J dropped 4; count of bases not matched to a gene: 3. This CDR3 spans 15 amino acids. In DNA form, the CDR3 reads TGTGCCATCAGTGAGGGGACTAGCGGGTTTTACGAGCAGTACTTC. It codes for CAISEGTSGFYEQYF.

This chain connects TRBV7-9 to TRBJ2-1; 11 bases agree with TRBD2. The CDR3 has 15 residues. In germline, CDR1 is SEHNR, CDR2 FQNEAQ (reference sequence). Losses at the gene ends were 5 bases for V and 6 bases for J; bases not matched to a gene: 6. The CDR3 loop reads CASSASSGRSNEQFF. The CDR3 DNA reads as TGTGCCAGCAGCGCGTCTAGCGGGAGGTCCAATGAGCAGTTCTTC.

This clone was observed once. V and J are TRBV6-2 or TRBV6-3 and TRBJ2-5; D not certain. Germline CDR1 is MNHEY and CDR2 is SVGEGT. CDR3 size: 13 residues. Trimming shortened V by 2 bases and J by 5 bases, and 9 bases separated the two germline ends. For the CDR3, the DNA is TGTGCCAGCAGTTACATCCAGTTTGAGACCCAGTACTTC. It yields the protein CASSYIQFETQYF.

The chain joins TRBV19 to TRBJ2-3; 8 bases agree with TRBD1. V gave up 4 bases and J gave up 3 bases; unmatched junction bases: 3. Germline CDR1 and CDR2: LNHDA and SQIVND (reference sequence). The CDR3 consists of 14 residues. The CDR3 coding sequence is TGTGCCAGTAGTAAAAGGACAGGGACAGATACGCAGTATTTT. Protein: CASSKRTGTDTQYF.

J is TRBJ2-1 and V is TRBV7-2; D is unclear. Germline-derived CDR1 and CDR2 are SGHTA and FQGNSA. This CDR3 has 15 amino acids. V lost 4 bases and J 5 bases, leaving 15 bases between the germline ends. CDR3: CASSSKLTANNEQFF. The CDR3 DNA follows: TGTGCCAGCAGCTCCAAGCTTACAGCTAACAATGAGCAGTTCTTC.

The V call is TRBV9, the J call TRBJ1-2; tentatively, D is TRBD1 (5 bases). Trimming shortened V by 3 bases and J by 6 bases, and 24 bases separated the two germline ends. Germline-derived CDR1 and CDR2 are SGDLS and YYNGEE. The CDR3 sequence is 17 residues long. The CDR3 sequence: CASSEVDWEGPSDGYTF. In nucleotides, the CDR3 is TGTGCCAGCAGCGAAGTGGACTGGGAGGGACCAAGTGATGGCTACACCTTC.

The chain couples TRBV12-3 or TRBV12-4 to TRBJ2-2; D remains unclear. The V gene lost 11 bases and the J gene lost 1 base, with 8 bases spanning the gap. The CDR3 is 12 residues long. Here the CDR3 reads CAGWRNTGELFF. CDR3 in DNA: TGTGCCGGGTGGAGGAACACCGGGGAGCTGTTTTTT.

Many counts were recorded for this clone. This chain joins TRBV19 and TRBJ1-6; 7 bases agree with TRBD1. Germline CDR1 and CDR2: LNHDA and SQIVND (reference sequence). V lost 5 bases, J lost 7 bases, and 8 bases stayed unmatched. The CDR3 runs 15 residues. This chain's CDR3 is CASSPLDRENSPLHF. In DNA form, the CDR3 reads TGTGCCAGTAGTCCGCTAGACAGGGAGAATTCACCCCTCCACTTT. The whole variable domain, remainder taken from reference TRBV19 and TRBJ1-6, is DGGITQSPKYLFRKEGQNVTLSCEQNLNHDAMYWYRQDPGQGLRLIYYSQIVNDFQKGDIAEGYSVSREKKESFPLTVTSAQKNPTAFYLCASSPLDRENSPLHFGNGTRLTVT.

The gene calls are TRBV28 and TRBJ1-6, with a possible D match to TRBD1 (6 bases). CDR1 and CDR2 from the germline V gene are MDHEN and SYDVKM. Trimming removed 3 bases from V and 8 bases from J, with 11 bases in between. The length of the CDR3 is 14 residues. CDR3 region: CASSLTGDDSPLHF. The CDR3 region has the DNA TGTGCCAGCAGTTTGACAGGTGATGATTCACCCCTCCACTTT.

V is TRBV19 and J is TRBJ2-4, with 12 bases that match TRBD2. This CDR3 has 18 amino acids. CDR1 is LNHDA and CDR2 is SQIVND in the germline V gene (reference sequence). V gave up 3 bases and J gave up 0 bases; unmatched junction bases: 6. The CDR3: CASSMTSGGFAAKNIQYF. DNA of the CDR3: TGTGCCAGTAGTATGACTAGCGGGGGCTTCGCAGCCAAAAACATTCAGTACTTC. Using reference TRBV19 and TRBJ2-4 for the parts outside the CDR3, the full variable domain is DGGITQSPKYLFRKEGQNVTLSCEQNLNHDAMYWYRQDPGQGLRLIYYSQIVNDFQKGDIAEGYSVSREKKESFPLTVTSAQKNPTAFYLCASSMTSGGFAAKNIQYFGAGTRLSVL.

DNA of the CDR3: TGCGCCAGCAGCCTTGACAGGAACACTGAAGCTTTCTTT. Translated: CASSLDRNTEAFF. The chain couples TRBV4-3 to TRBJ1-1; a possible D gene is TRBD1 (5 bases). The germline gives CDR1 LGHNA, CDR2 YSLEER. V shed 4 bases and J shed 1 base, with 7 bases lying between them. The CDR3 is 13 residues long.

This chain links TRBV5-1 with TRBJ2-7; 9 bases are a match to TRBD1. Looked up from germline, CDR1 is SGHRS and CDR2 is YFSETQ. Trimming cost V 4 bases and J 6 bases; bases outside gene matches: 8. The CDR3 extends over 14 amino acids. The CDR3 protein is CASSGTGGSVEQYF. DNA for the CDR3: TGCGCCAGCAGCGGCACAGGGGGCTCGGTCGAGCAGTACTTC.

The gene calls are TRBV30 and TRBJ2-1; D remains unclear. CDR3 length equals 15 residues. V was clipped by 0 bases and J by 6 bases, with 15 bases between them. The V gene's germline CDR1 is GTSNPN and CDR2 SVGIG (reference sequence). This CDR3 is CAWSVQTKGPNEQFF. The CDR3 DNA follows: TGTGCCTGGAGTGTACAAACTAAAGGTCCCAATGAGCAGTTCTTC.